This T cell receptor beta chain was recorded in a study of blood T cell repertoires in COVID-19. Overall study context: From the United States, Italy and Spain came samples of acute and convalescent COVID-19. In each case, the material was cDNA or gDNA derived from T cells, B-cell-depleted T cells, or PBMCs.

Per germline, CDR1 SGHDT and CDR2 YYEEEE. V trimming: 4 bases; J trimming: 8 bases; junction bases outside the gene matches: 6. CDR3 length: 13 residues. Study processing details: The assay estimated nucleated cells by amplifying reference gene primers. The data were produced by immunoSEQ multiplex PCR, yet TCRdb's version contains in-frame clones alone and is incomplete. D and trimming were read from the DNA, whereas the V and J calls and clone size are those reported in that table. This table has hundreds of thousands of clones, over 70% appearing once. V gene TRBV5-6 combines with J gene TRBJ2-3; 8 nucleotides agree with TRBD1. Sequencing was carried out using peripheral blood. This receptor was identified in a woman over 75 with acute or convalescent COVID-19. The CDR3 region has the DNA TGTGCCAGCAGCCCTACAGGGGGGCGTACGCAGTATTTT. Translation gives CASSPTGGRTQYF.